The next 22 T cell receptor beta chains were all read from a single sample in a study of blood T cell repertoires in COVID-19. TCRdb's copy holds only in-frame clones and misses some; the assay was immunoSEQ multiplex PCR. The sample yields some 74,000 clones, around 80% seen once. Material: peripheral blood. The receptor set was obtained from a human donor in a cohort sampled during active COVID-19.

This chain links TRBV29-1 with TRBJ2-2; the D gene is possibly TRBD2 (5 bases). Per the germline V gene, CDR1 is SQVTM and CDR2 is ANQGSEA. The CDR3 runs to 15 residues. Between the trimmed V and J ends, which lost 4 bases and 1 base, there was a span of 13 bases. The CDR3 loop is CSVGYHRGNTGELFF. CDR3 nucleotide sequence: TGCAGCGTTGGATACCATCGGGGGAACACCGGGGAGCTGTTTTTT.

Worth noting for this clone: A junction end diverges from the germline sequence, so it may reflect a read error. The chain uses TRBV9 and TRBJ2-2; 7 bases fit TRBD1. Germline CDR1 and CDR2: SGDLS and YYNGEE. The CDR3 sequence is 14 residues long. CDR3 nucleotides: TGTGCCAGCAGAGGGGGACAGAACCCCGGGGAGCTGTTTTTT. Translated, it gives CASRGGQNPGELFF.

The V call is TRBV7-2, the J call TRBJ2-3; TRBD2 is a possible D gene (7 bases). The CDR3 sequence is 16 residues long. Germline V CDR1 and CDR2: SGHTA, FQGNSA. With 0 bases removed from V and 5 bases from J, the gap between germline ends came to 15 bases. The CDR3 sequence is CASSLAGGGNVDTQYF. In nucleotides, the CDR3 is TGTGCCAGCAGCTTAGCAGGGGGAGGGAATGTAGATACGCAGTATTTT.

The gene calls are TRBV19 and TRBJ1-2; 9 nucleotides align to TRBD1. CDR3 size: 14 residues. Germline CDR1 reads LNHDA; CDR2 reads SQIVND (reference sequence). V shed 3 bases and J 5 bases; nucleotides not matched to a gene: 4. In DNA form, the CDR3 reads TGTGCCAGTAGTATCCCCGGACAGGGGTATGGCTACACCTTC. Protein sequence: CASSIPGQGYGYTF. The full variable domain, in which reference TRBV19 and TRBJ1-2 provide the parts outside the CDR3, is DGGITQSPKYLFRKEGQNVTLSCEQNLNHDAMYWYRQDPGQGLRLIYYSQIVNDFQKGDIAEGYSVSREKKESFPLTVTSAQKNPTAFYLCASSIPGQGYGYTFGSGTRLTVV.

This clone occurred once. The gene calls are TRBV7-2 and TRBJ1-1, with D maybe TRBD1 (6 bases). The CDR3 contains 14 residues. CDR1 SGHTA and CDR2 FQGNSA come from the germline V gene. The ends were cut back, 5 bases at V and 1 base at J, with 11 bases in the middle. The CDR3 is CASSPQGWNTEAFF. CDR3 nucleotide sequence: TGTGCCAGCAGCCCCCAGGGGTGGAACACTGAAGCTTTCTTT.

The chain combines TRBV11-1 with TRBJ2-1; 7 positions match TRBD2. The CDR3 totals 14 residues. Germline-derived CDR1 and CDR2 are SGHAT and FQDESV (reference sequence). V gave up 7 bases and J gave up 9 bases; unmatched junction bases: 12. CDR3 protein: CASTTSGEVGEQFF. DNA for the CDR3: TGTGCCAGCACAACAAGCGGGGAGGTGGGTGAGCAGTTCTTC.

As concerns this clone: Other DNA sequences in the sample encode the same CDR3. The CDR3 region is CASSRGRTGGSGANVLTF. The CDR3 DNA is TGTGCCAGTAGTAGGGGGAGGACAGGGGGCTCTGGGGCCAACGTCCTGACTTTC. This chain uses TRBV19 with TRBJ2-6; TRBD1 matches at 10 bases. CDR3 length: 18 amino acids. V shed 4 bases and J 0 bases; nucleotides not matched to a gene: 6. Germline V gene sequence: CDR1 LNHDA, CDR2 SQIVND (reference sequence).

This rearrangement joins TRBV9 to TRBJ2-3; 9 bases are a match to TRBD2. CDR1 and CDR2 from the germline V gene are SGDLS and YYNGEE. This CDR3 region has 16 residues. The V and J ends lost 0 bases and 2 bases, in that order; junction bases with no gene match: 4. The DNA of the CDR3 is TGTGCCAGCAGCGTAGGAGGGACTAGCTACACAGATACGCAGTATTTT. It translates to CASSVGGTSYTDTQYF. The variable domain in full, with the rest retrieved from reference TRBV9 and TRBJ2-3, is DSGVTQTPKHLITATGQRVTLRCSPRSGDLSVYWYQQSLDQGLQFLIQYYNGEERAKGNILERFSAQQFPDLHSELNLSSLELGDSALYFCASSVGGTSYTDTQYFGPGTRLTVL.

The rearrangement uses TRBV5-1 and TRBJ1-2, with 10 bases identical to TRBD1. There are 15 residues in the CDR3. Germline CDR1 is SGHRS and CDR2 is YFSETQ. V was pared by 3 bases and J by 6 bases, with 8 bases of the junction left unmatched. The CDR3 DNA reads TGCGCCAGCAGCTCTAGGACAGGGGGAACGGATGGCTACACCTTC. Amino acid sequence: CASSSRTGGTDGYTF.

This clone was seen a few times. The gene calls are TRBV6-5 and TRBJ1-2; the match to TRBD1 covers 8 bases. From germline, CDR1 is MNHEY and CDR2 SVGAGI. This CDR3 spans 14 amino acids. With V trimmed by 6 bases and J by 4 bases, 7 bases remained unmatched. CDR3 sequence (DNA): TGTGCCAGCAGGGCAGGGGGCACCATCTATGGCTACACCTTC. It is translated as CASRAGGTIYGYTF.

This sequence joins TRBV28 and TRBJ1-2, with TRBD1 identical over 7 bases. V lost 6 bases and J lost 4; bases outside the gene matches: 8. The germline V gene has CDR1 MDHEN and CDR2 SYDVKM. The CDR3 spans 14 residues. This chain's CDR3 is CASSVSGQIYGYTF. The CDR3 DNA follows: TGTGCCAGCAGCGTCTCGGGACAGATCTATGGCTACACCTTC.

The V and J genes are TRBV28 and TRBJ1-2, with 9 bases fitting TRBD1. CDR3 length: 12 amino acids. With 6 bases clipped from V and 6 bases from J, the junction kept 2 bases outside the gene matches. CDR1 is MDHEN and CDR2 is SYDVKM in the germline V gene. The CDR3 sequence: CASSRTGDGYTF. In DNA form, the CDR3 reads TGTGCCAGCAGCCGGACAGGGGATGGCTACACCTTC.

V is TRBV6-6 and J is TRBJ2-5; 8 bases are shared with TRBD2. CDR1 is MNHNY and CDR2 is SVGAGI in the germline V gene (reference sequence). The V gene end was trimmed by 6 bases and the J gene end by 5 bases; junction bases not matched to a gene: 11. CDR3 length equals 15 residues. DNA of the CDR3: TGTGCCAGCAGGGGGGCCGGGGGGGCGATGGAGACCCAGTACTTC. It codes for CASRGAGGAMETQYF.

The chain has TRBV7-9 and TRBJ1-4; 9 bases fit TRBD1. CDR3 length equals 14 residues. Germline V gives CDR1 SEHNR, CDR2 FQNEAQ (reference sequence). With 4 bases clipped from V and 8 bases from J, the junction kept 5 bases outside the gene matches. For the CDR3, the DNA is TGTGCCAGCAGCTCGGGACAGGGATTAGAAAAACTGTTTTTT. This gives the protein CASSSGQGLEKLFF.

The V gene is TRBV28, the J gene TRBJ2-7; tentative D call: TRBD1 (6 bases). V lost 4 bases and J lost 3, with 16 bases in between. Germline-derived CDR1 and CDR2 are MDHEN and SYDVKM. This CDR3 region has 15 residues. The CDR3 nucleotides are TGTGCCAGCAGTTCCGGGACACAAACTATCTACGAGCAGTACTTC. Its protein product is CASSSGTQTIYEQYF.

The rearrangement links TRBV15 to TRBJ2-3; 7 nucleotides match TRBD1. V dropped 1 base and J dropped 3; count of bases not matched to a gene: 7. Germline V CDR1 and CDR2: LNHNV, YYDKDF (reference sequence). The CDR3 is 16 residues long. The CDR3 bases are TGTGCCACCAGCAGAGCGCGACAGGGTGTGACAGATACGCAGTATTTT. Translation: CATSRARQGVTDTQYF. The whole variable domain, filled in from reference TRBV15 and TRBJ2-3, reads DAMVIQNPRYQVTQFGKPVTLSCSQTLNHNVMYWYQQKSSQAPKLLFHYYDKDFNNEADTPDNFQSRRPNTSFCFLDIRSPGLGDTAMYLCATSRARQGVTDTQYFGPGTRLTVL.

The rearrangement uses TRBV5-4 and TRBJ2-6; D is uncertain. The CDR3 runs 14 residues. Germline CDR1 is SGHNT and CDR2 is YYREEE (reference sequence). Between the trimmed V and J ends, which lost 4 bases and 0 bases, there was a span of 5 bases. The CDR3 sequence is CASSLRSGANVLTF. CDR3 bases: TGTGCCAGCAGCCTACGCTCTGGGGCCAACGTCCTGACTTTC. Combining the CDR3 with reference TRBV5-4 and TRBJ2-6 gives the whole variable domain ETGVTQSPTHLIKTRGQQVTLRCSSQSGHNTVSWYQQALGQGPQFIFQYYREEENGRGNFPPRFSGLQFPNYSSELNVNALELDDSALYLCASSLRSGANVLTFGAGSRLTVL.

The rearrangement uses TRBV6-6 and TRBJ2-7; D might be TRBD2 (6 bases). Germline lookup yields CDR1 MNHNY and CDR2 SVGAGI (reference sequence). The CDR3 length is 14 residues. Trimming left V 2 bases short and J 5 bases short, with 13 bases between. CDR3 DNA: TGTGCCAGCAGTTACGGGGGGACGGACGACGAGCAGTACTTC. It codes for CASSYGGTDDEQYF.

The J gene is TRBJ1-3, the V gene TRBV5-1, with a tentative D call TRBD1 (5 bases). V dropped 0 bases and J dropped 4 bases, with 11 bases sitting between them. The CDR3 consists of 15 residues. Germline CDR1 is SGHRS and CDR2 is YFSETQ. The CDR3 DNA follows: TGCGCCAGCAGCTTGGGAGTTGGGGCCGGAAACACCATATATTTT. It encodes CASSLGVGAGNTIYF.

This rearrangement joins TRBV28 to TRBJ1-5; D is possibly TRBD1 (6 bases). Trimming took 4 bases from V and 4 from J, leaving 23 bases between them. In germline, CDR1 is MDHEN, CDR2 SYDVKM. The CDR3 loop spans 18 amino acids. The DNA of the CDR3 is TGTGCCAGCAGTTCACAGGGCTGGGGGTCCAATCCAAATCAGCCCCAGCATTTT. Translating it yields CASSSQGWGSNPNQPQHF.

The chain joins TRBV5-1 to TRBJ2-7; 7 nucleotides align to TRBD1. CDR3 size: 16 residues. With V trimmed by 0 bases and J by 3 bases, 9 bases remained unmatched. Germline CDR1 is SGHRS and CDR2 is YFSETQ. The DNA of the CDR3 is TGCGCCAGCAGCTTGGGTTCAGGGGGAGCTTACTACGAGCAGTACTTC. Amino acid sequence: CASSLGSGGAYYEQYF.

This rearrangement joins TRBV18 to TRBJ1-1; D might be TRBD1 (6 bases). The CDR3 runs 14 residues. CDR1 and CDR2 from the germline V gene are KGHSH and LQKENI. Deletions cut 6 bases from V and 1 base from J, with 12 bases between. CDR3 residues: CASSTAGENTEAFF. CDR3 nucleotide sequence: TGTGCCAGCTCGACGGCAGGGGAGAACACTGAAGCTTTCTTT.